These T cell receptor beta chains were read from a single sample in a study of patients and donors after allogeneic stem cell transplantation. Via MiXCR, TCRdb re-called the RT-PCR reads, giving one row per CDR3 protein. The sample lists about 410,000 distinct CDR3 sequences; approximately 16% were seen once. The sequenced sample consisted of blood, either unsorted or a sorted T cell fraction (not recorded which). These receptors were collected from a human donor who was either an allogeneic HSCT recipient or a stem cell or donor lymphocyte infusion donor (not recorded which). It is not recorded whose cells these are; they may come from a transplant donor. Both conserved end residues are part of each CDR3. Fields, in order: V gene, D gene, clone size, J gene, CDR3 protein, CDR3 DNA. A D gene is named only where the DNA matches it firmly. The listing skips clone size in some rows; elsewhere it reads once, few, many or a size class.

v_gene: TRBV11-2; d_gene: TRBD2; abundance: .; j_gene: TRBJ2-7; CDR3aa: CASSLERRLAGGPYEQYF; CDR3nt: TGTGCCAGCAGCTTAGAGCGTCGACTAGCGGGGGGACCTTACGAGCAGTACTTC
v_gene: TRBV7-8; d_gene: TRBD1; abundance: .; j_gene: TRBJ1-2; CDR3aa: CASTSLNRGLDGYTF; CDR3nt: TGTGCCAGCACCTCACTAAACAGGGGCCTGGATGGCTACACCTTC
v_gene: TRBV28; d_gene: TRBD1; abundance: few; j_gene: TRBJ1-5; CDR3aa: CASSLGQGASQPQHF; CDR3nt: TGTGCCAGCAGTTTAGGGCAGGGGGCGAGTCAGCCCCAGCATTTT
v_gene: TRBV7-2; d_gene: .; abundance: few; j_gene: TRBJ1-4; CDR3aa: CASSFREATNEKLFF; CDR3nt: TGTGCCAGCAGCTTCCGGGAAGCAACTAATGAAAAACTGTTTTTT
v_gene: TRBV30; d_gene: .; abundance: few; j_gene: TRBJ2-1; CDR3aa: CAWSVWSKDLSYNEQFF; CDR3nt: TGTGCCTGGAGTGTATGGAGCAAGGATTTGTCCTACAATGAGCAGTTCTTC
v_gene: TRBV24-1; d_gene: .; abundance: .; j_gene: TRBJ2-5; CDR3aa: CATSDTRSVQETQYF; CDR3nt: TGTGCCACCAGTGATACAAGGTCCGTTCAAGAGACCCAGTACTTC
v_gene: TRBV24-1; d_gene: TRBD1; abundance: few; j_gene: TRBJ1-5; CDR3aa: CATSEGQGKGSQPQHF; CDR3nt: TGTGCCACCAGTGAAGGACAGGGAAAAGGGAGCCAGCCCCAGCATTTT
v_gene: TRBV6-1; d_gene: .; abundance: .; j_gene: TRBJ1-2; CDR3aa: CASRPLGELYGYTF; CDR3nt: TGTGCCAGCAGACCCCTCGGGGAGCTCTATGGCTACACCTTC
v_gene: TRBV10-3; d_gene: TRBD1; abundance: few; j_gene: TRBJ1-6; CDR3aa: CAISEKDRGNSPLHF; CDR3nt: TGTGCCATCAGTGAGAAAGACAGGGGTAATTCACCCCTCCACTTT
v_gene: TRBV27; d_gene: TRBD1; abundance: .; j_gene: TRBJ2-1; CDR3aa: CASSFYGLQTGVGHEQFF; CDR3nt: TGTGCCAGCAGTTTTTACGGGTTACAGACAGGGGTGGGCCATGAGCAGTTCTTC
v_gene: TRBV20-1; d_gene: TRBD2; abundance: few; j_gene: TRBJ2-7; CDR3aa: CSATTSGGVNHEQYF; CDR3nt: TGCAGTGCGACGACTAGCGGGGGCGTGAACCACGAGCAGTACTTC
v_gene: TRBV7-8; d_gene: .; abundance: .; j_gene: TRBJ2-1; CDR3aa: CASSLRLHNEQFF; CDR3nt: TGTGCCAGCAGCTTAAGACTACACAATGAGCAGTTCTTC
v_gene: TRBV18; d_gene: TRBD1; abundance: .; j_gene: TRBJ1-2; CDR3aa: CASSPTPGQGTYGYTF; CDR3nt: TGTGCCAGCTCACCTACGCCGGGACAGGGAACCTATGGCTACACCTTC
v_gene: TRBV4-1; d_gene: .; abundance: .; j_gene: TRBJ2-2; CDR3aa: CASSLNVQENTGELFF; CDR3nt: TGCGCCAGCAGCCTTAATGTACAGGAGAACACCGGGGAGCTGTTTTTT
v_gene: TRBV9; d_gene: .; abundance: .; j_gene: TRBJ1-3; CDR3aa: CASSVTTTTGGSSGNTIYF; CDR3nt: TGTGCCAGCAGCGTTACCACTACGACAGGCGGAAGCTCTGGAAACACCATATATTTT
v_gene: TRBV3-1; d_gene: .; abundance: .; j_gene: TRBJ2-7; CDR3aa: CASSQERQGPYEQYF; CDR3nt: TGTGCCAGCAGCCAAGAACGGCAGGGGCCCTACGAGCAGTACTTC
v_gene: TRBV5-4; d_gene: TRBD2; abundance: once; j_gene: TRBJ2-7; CDR3aa: CASSVRLAGVYEQYF; CDR3nt: TGTGCCAGCAGCGTTCGACTAGCGGGGGTATACGAGCAGTACTTC
v_gene: TRBV20-1; d_gene: .; abundance: .; j_gene: TRBJ1-2; CDR3aa: CSATPGGGGRGVYGYTF; CDR3nt: TGCAGTGCTACCCCGGGAGGGGGAGGCAGGGGTGTCTATGGCTACACCTTC
v_gene: TRBV6-1; d_gene: .; abundance: few; j_gene: TRBJ2-7; CDR3aa: CASSPPKGQYEQYF; CDR3nt: TGTGCCAGCAGTCCCCCGAAAGGGCAATACGAGCAGTACTTC
v_gene: TRBV15; d_gene: TRBD2; abundance: .; j_gene: TRBJ2-7; CDR3aa: CATSRGGGERYEQYF; CDR3nt: TGTGCCACCAGCAGAGGCGGGGGAGAAAGATACGAGCAGTACTTC
v_gene: TRBV20-1; d_gene: TRBD1; abundance: .; j_gene: TRBJ2-3; CDR3aa: CSAGGSGTGRTDTQYF; CDR3nt: TGCAGTGCGGGGGGATCGGGGACAGGGCGCACAGATACGCAGTATTTT
v_gene: TRBV11-3; d_gene: .; abundance: few; j_gene: TRBJ2-5; CDR3aa: CASQGPAVQETQYF; CDR3nt: TGTGCCAGCCAGGGGCCGGCTGTCCAAGAGACCCAGTACTTC
v_gene: TRBV9; d_gene: .; abundance: .; j_gene: TRBJ2-3; CDR3aa: CASSVVAIPTDTQYF; CDR3nt: TGTGCCAGCAGCGTAGTGGCGATCCCGACAGATACGCAGTATTTT
v_gene: TRBV20-1; d_gene: .; abundance: few; j_gene: TRBJ2-3; CDR3aa: CSARAEMAGGSADTQYF; CDR3nt: TGCAGTGCTAGAGCGGAAATGGCAGGGGGGAGCGCAGATACGCAGTATTTT
v_gene: TRBV29-1; d_gene: TRBD1; abundance: .; j_gene: TRBJ1-2; CDR3aa: CSVDQGTGEDYGYTF; CDR3nt: TGCAGCGTTGATCAGGGGACAGGGGAGGACTATGGCTACACCTTC
v_gene: TRBV6-1; d_gene: .; abundance: .; j_gene: TRBJ1-2; CDR3aa: CASSHLMGLANYGYTF; CDR3nt: TGTGCCAGCAGTCACCTAATGGGTCTGGCTAACTATGGCTACACCTTC
v_gene: TRBV28; d_gene: .; abundance: many; j_gene: TRBJ2-3; CDR3aa: CASSGGTDTQYF; CDR3nt: TGTGCCAGCAGCGGGGGTACAGATACGCAGTATTTT
v_gene: TRBV5-1; d_gene: TRBD1; abundance: few; j_gene: TRBJ2-1; CDR3aa: CASRQQTGGYEQFF; CDR3nt: TGCGCCAGCCGACAACAAACAGGGGGCTATGAGCAGTTCTTC
v_gene: TRBV29-1; d_gene: TRBD1; abundance: few; j_gene: TRBJ1-4; CDR3aa: CSAGDRERKKLFF; CDR3nt: TGCAGCGCGGGGGACAGGGAAAGGAAAAAACTGTTTTTT
v_gene: TRBV15; d_gene: .; abundance: few; j_gene: TRBJ2-2; CDR3aa: CATSRDRGAGELFF; CDR3nt: TGTGCCACCAGCAGAGATCGAGGGGCCGGGGAGCTGTTTTTT
v_gene: TRBV20-1; d_gene: .; abundance: few; j_gene: TRBJ1-3; CDR3aa: CSARDQGKGKNTIYF; CDR3nt: TGCAGTGCTAGAGATCAGGGAAAGGGAAAAAACACCATATATTTT
v_gene: TRBV9; d_gene: .; abundance: few; j_gene: TRBJ1-1; CDR3aa: CASSVATGRTEAFF; CDR3nt: TGTGCCAGCAGCGTAGCAACAGGGAGAACTGAAGCTTTCTTT
v_gene: TRBV11-1; d_gene: .; abundance: .; j_gene: TRBJ2-1; CDR3aa: CASSLIGKAVGVYNEQFF; CDR3nt: TGTGCCAGCAGCTTAATTGGGAAGGCGGTCGGTGTCTACAATGAGCAGTTCTTC
v_gene: TRBV10-3; d_gene: TRBD1; abundance: .; j_gene: TRBJ2-2; CDR3aa: CAINRGQAGELFF; CDR3nt: TGTGCCATCAACCGAGGACAGGCCGGGGAGCTGTTTTTT
v_gene: TRBV9; d_gene: TRBD1; abundance: few; j_gene: TRBJ2-7; CDR3aa: CASSAEGTGGYEQYF; CDR3nt: TGTGCCAGCAGCGCCGAGGGGACAGGGGGCTACGAGCAGTACTTC
v_gene: TRBV19; d_gene: .; abundance: .; j_gene: TRBJ1-1; CDR3aa: CASRRTILGTEAFF; CDR3nt: TGTGCCAGTAGAAGGACGATCCTTGGTACTGAAGCTTTCTTT
v_gene: TRBV12-3/TRBV12-4; d_gene: .; abundance: few; j_gene: TRBJ1-2; CDR3aa: CASSQDTNYGYTF; CDR3nt: TGTGCCAGCAGTCAGGACACGAACTATGGCTACACCTTC
v_gene: TRBV7-9; d_gene: TRBD2; abundance: few; j_gene: TRBJ2-7; CDR3aa: CASSRAGALREQYF; CDR3nt: TGTGCCAGCAGCCGAGCGGGGGCCCTACGCGAGCAGTACTTC
v_gene: TRBV12-3/TRBV12-4; d_gene: .; abundance: many; j_gene: TRBJ2-1; CDR3aa: CASSLRLNEQFF; CDR3nt: TGTGCCAGCAGTTTAAGACTCAATGAGCAGTTCTTC
v_gene: TRBV19; d_gene: .; abundance: few; j_gene: TRBJ1-5; CDR3aa: CASTERGAHQPQHF; CDR3nt: TGTGCCAGTACGGAGAGGGGGGCCCATCAGCCCCAGCATTTT
v_gene: TRBV7-3; d_gene: TRBD2; abundance: few; j_gene: TRBJ2-1; CDR3aa: CASSLAASGRVYEQFF; CDR3nt: TGTGCCAGCAGCTTAGCGGCTAGCGGGAGGGTTTATGAGCAGTTCTTC
v_gene: TRBV7-8; d_gene: TRBD2; abundance: few; j_gene: TRBJ2-2; CDR3aa: CASSFPTSGSFTGELFF; CDR3nt: TGTGCCAGCAGCTTCCCTACTAGCGGGAGTTTTACCGGGGAGCTGTTTTTT
v_gene: TRBV3-1; d_gene: TRBD2; abundance: .; j_gene: TRBJ2-1; CDR3aa: CASRQTSGSYNEQFF; CDR3nt: TGTGCCAGCAGACAAACTAGCGGGAGCTACAATGAGCAGTTCTTC
v_gene: TRBV12-3/TRBV12-4; d_gene: TRBD2; abundance: few; j_gene: TRBJ2-3; CDR3aa: CASSLLTSGLDNNPDTQYF; CDR3nt: TGTGCCAGCAGTTTACTCACTAGCGGACTCGACAATAACCCAGATACGCAGTATTTT
v_gene: TRBV6-1; d_gene: .; abundance: .; j_gene: TRBJ1-1; CDR3aa: CASSETSPVEAFF; CDR3nt: TGTGCCAGCAGTGAAACCAGCCCGGTTGAAGCTTTCTTT
v_gene: TRBV5-1; d_gene: TRBD1; abundance: .; j_gene: TRBJ2-3; CDR3aa: CASSLVGQTSTDTQYF; CDR3nt: TGCGCCAGCAGCTTGGTGGGACAGACTAGCACAGATACGCAGTATTTT
v_gene: TRBV20-1; d_gene: .; abundance: .; j_gene: TRBJ2-1; CDR3aa: CSARILGYNEQFF; CDR3nt: TGCAGTGCTAGAATACTAGGATACAATGAGCAGTTCTTC
v_gene: TRBV20-1; d_gene: .; abundance: many; j_gene: TRBJ2-1; CDR3aa: CSSLAAGSYNEQFF; CDR3nt: TGCAGTTCCCTAGCCGCAGGTTCTTACAATGAGCAGTTCTTC
v_gene: TRBV7-8; d_gene: TRBD1; abundance: .; j_gene: TRBJ2-1; CDR3aa: CASRPRGGEQGALNEQFF; CDR3nt: TGTGCCAGCCGACCAAGGGGGGGTGAACAGGGGGCTCTCAATGAGCAGTTCTTC
v_gene: TRBV4-2; d_gene: .; abundance: .; j_gene: TRBJ2-3; CDR3aa: CASSLWTEQDTQYF; CDR3nt: TGTGCCAGCAGCCTTTGGACAGAGCAAGATACGCAGTATTTT
v_gene: TRBV4-2; d_gene: .; abundance: few; j_gene: TRBJ1-6; CDR3aa: CASSQDPGRNSPLHF; CDR3nt: TGTGCCAGCAGCCAAGATCCAGGGAGAAATTCACCCCTCCACTTT
v_gene: TRBV20-1; d_gene: .; abundance: .; j_gene: TRBJ1-4; CDR3aa: CSARRVGEKLFF; CDR3nt: TGCAGTGCTAGAAGGGTGGGTGAAAAACTGTTTTTT
v_gene: TRBV14; d_gene: .; abundance: .; j_gene: TRBJ2-2; CDR3aa: CASTVQGSGELFF; CDR3nt: TGTGCCAGCACCGTGCAGGGATCAGGGGAGCTGTTTTTT
v_gene: TRBV9; d_gene: TRBD2; abundance: .; j_gene: TRBJ2-5; CDR3aa: CASSVATRVAGVETQYF; CDR3nt: TGTGCCAGCAGCGTAGCTACGAGGGTAGCGGGAGTGGAGACCCAGTACTTC
v_gene: TRBV4-3; d_gene: .; abundance: .; j_gene: TRBJ1-2; CDR3aa: CASSQARGDGYTF; CDR3nt: TGCGCCAGCAGCCAAGCGAGGGGGGATGGCTACACCTTC